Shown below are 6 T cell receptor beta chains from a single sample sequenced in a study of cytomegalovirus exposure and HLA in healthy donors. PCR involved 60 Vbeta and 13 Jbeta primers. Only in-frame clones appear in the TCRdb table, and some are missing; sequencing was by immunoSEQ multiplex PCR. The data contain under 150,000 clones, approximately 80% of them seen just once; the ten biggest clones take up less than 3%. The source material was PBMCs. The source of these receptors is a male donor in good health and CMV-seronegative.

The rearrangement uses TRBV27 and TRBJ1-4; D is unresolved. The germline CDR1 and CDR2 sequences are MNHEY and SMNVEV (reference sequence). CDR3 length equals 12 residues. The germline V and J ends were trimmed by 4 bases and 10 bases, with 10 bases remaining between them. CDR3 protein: CASSYREGKLFF. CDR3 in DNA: TGTGCCAGCAGTTATCGGGAGGGAAAACTGTTTTTT.

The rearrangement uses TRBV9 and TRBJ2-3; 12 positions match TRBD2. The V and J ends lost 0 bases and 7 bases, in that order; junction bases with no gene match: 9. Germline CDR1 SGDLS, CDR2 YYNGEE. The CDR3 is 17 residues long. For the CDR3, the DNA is TGTGCCAGCAGCGTAGACCAGACTAGCGGGGGACTGAATACGCAGTATTTT. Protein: CASSVDQTSGGLNTQYF. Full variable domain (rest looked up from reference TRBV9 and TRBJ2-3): DSGVTQTPKHLITATGQRVTLRCSPRSGDLSVYWYQQSLDQGLQFLIQYYNGEERAKGNILERFSAQQFPDLHSELNLSSLELGDSALYFCASSVDQTSGGLNTQYFGPGTRLTVL.

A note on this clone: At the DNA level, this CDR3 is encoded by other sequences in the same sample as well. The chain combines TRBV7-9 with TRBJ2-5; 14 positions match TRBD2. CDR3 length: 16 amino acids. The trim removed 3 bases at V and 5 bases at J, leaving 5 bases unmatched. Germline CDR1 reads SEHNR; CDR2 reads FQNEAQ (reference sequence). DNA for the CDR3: TGTGCCAGCAGCTTGGGACTAGCGGGAGTAGGGGAGACCCAGTACTTC. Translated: CASSLGLAGVGETQYF.

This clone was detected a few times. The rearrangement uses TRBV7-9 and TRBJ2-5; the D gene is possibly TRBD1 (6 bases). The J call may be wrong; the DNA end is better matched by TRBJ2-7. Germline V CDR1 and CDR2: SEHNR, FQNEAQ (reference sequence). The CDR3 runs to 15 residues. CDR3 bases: TGTGCCAGCAGCTCGGACAGCCCCAGGCCCTACGAGCAGTACTTC. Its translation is CASSSDSPRPYEQYF.

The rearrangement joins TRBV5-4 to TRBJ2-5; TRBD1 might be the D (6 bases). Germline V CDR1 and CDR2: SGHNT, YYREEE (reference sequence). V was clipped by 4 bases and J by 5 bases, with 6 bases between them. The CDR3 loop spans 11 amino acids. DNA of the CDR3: TGTGCCAGCAGCACAGGGGAGACCCAGTACTTC. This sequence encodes CASSTGETQYF.

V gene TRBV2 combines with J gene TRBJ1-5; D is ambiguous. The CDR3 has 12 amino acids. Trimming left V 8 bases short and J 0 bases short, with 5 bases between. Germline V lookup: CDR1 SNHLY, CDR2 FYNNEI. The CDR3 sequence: CASGPSNQPQHF. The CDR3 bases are TGTGCCAGCGGGCCTAGCAATCAGCCCCAGCATTTT.